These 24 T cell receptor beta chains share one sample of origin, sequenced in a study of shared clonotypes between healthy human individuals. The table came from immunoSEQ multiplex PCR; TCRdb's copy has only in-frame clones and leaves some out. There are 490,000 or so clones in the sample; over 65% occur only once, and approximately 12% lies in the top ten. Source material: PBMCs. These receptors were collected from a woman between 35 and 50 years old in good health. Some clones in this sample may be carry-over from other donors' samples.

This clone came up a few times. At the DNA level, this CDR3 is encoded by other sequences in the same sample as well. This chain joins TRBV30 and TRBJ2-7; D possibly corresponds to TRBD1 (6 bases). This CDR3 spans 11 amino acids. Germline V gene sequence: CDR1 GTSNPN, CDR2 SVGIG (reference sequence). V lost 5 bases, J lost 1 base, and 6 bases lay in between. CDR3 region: CAWGQSYEQYF. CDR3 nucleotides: TGTGCCTGGGGACAGTCCTACGAGCAGTACTTC.

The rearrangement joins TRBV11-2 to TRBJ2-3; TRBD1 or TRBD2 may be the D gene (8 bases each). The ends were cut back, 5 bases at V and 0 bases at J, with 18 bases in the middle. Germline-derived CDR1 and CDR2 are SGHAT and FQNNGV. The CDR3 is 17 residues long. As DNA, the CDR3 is TGTGCCAGCAGCCAGGGGGCTAGCGGGCTTAGCACAGATACGCAGTATTTT. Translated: CASSQGASGLSTDTQYF.

In DNA form, the CDR3 reads TGTGCCTGGACCTCCGGGACAGGGATCTACAATGAGCAGTTCTTC. Translating gives CAWTSGTGIYNEQFF. The chain carries TRBV30 and TRBJ2-1; 9 bases fit TRBD1. The CDR3 runs to 15 residues. V lost 4 bases and J lost 3; bases outside the gene matches: 7. Looked up from germline, CDR1 is GTSNPN and CDR2 is SVGIG (reference sequence).

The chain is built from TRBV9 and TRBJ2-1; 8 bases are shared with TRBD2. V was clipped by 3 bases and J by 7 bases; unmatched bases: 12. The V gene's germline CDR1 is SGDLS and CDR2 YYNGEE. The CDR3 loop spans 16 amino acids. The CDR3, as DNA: TGTGCCAGCAGCGGAATCGGGACTAGTAGAGGTAATGAGCAGTTCTTC. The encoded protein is CASSGIGTSRGNEQFF.

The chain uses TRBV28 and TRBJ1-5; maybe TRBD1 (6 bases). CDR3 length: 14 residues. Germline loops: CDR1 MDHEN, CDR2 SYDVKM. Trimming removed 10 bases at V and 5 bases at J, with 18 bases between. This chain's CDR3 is CATVRDRRYQPQHF. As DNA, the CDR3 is TGTGCCACCGTCCGCGACAGGCGATATCAGCCCCAGCATTTT.

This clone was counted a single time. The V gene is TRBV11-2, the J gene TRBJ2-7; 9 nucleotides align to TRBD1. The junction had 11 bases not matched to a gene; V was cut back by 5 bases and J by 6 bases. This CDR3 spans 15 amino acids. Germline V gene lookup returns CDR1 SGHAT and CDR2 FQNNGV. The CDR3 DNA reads TGTGCCAGCAGCCCAACAGCCGGGACAGGGCGCGAGCAGTACTTC. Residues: CASSPTAGTGREQYF.

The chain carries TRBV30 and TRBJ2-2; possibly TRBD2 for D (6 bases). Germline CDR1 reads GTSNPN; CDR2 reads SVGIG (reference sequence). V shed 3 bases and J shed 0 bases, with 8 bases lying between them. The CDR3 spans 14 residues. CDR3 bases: TGTGCCTGGAGACGGGGGACGAACACCGGGGAGCTGTTTTTT. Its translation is CAWRRGTNTGELFF.

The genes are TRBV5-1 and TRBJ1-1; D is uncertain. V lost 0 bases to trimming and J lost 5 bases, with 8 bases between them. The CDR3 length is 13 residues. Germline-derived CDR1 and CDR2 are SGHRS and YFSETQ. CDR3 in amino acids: CASSLDKKTEAFF. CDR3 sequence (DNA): TGCGCCAGCAGCTTGGATAAAAAAACTGAAGCTTTCTTT.

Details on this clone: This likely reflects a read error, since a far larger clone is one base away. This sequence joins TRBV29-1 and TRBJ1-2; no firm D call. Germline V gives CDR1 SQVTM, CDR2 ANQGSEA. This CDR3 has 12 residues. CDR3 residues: CSIEDHNYGYTF. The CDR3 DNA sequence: TGCAGCATTGAAGACCATAACTATGGCTACACCTTC.

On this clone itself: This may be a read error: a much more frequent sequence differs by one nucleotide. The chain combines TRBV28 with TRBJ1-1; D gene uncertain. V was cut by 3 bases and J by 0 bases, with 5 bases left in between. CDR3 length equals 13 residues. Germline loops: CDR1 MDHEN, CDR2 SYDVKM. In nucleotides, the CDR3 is TGTGCCAGCAGTTTCGCCCTGAACACTGAAGCTTTCTTT. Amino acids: CASSFALNTEAFF. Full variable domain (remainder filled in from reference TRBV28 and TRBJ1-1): DVKVTQSSRYLVKRTGEKVFLECVQDMDHENMFWYRQDPGLGLRLIYFSYDVKMKEKGDIPEGYSVSREKKERFSLILESASTNQTSMYLCASSFALNTEAFFGQGTRLTVV.

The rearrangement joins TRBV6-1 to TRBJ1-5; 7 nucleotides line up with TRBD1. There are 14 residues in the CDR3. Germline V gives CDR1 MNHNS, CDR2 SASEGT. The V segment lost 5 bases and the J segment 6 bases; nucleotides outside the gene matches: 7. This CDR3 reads CASSFTGAVQPQHF. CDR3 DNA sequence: TGTGCCAGCAGTTTTACAGGGGCAGTTCAGCCCCAGCATTTT.

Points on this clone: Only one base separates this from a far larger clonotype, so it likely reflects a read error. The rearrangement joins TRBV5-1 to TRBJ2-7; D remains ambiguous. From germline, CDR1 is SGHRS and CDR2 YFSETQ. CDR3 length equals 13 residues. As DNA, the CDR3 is TGCGCCAGTTCGGCGGAGATCTCCTACGGGCAGTACTTC. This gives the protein CASSAEISYGQYF.

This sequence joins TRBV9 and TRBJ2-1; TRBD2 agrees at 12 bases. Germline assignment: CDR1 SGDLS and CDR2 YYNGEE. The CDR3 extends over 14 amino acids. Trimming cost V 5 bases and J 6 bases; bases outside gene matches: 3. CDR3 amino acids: CASSRLAGVNEQFF. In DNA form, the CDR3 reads TGTGCCAGCAGTCGACTAGCGGGAGTCAATGAGCAGTTCTTC. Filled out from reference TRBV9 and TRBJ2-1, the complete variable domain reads DSGVTQTPKHLITATGQRVTLRCSPRSGDLSVYWYQQSLDQGLQFLIQYYNGEERAKGNILERFSAQQFPDLHSELNLSSLELGDSALYFCASSRLAGVNEQFFGPGTRLTVL.

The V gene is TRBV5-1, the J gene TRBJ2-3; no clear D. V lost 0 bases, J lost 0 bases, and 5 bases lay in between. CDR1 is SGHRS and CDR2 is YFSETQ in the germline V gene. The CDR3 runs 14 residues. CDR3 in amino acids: CASSLVASTDTQYF. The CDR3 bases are TGCGCCAGCAGCTTGGTGGCGAGCACAGATACGCAGTATTTT. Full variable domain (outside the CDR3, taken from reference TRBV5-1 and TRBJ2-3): KAGVTQTPRYLIKTRGQQVTLSCSPISGHRSVSWYQQTPGQGLQFLFEYFSETQRNKGNFPGRFSGRQFSNSRSEMNVSTLELGDSALYLCASSLVASTDTQYFGPGTRLTVL.

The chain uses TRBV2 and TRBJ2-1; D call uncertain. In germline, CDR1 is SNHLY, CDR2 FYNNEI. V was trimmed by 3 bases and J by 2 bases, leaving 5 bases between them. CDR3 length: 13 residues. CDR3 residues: CASSERPYNEQFF. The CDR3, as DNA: TGTGCCAGCAGTGAGAGGCCCTACAATGAGCAGTTCTTC.

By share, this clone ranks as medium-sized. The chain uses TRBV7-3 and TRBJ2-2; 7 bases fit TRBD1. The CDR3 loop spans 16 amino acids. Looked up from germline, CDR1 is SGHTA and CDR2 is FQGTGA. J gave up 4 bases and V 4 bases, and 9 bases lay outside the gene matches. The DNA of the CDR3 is TGTGCCAGCAGCTCGACAGGGTTTGCATCCACCGGGGAGCTGTTTTTT. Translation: CASSSTGFASTGELFF.

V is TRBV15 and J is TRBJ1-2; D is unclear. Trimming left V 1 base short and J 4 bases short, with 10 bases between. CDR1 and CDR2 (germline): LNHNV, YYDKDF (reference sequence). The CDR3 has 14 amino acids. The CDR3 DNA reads TGTGCCACCAGCAGAGCCAAGACTCTCTATGGCTACACCTTC. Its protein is CATSRAKTLYGYTF.

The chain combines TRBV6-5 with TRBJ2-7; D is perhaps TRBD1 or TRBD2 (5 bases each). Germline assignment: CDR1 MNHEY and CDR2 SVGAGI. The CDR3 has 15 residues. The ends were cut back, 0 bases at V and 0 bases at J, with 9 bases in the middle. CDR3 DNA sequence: TGTGCCAGCAGTTACTCGGGGGTCGACTCCTACGAGCAGTACTTC. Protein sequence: CASSYSGVDSYEQYF.

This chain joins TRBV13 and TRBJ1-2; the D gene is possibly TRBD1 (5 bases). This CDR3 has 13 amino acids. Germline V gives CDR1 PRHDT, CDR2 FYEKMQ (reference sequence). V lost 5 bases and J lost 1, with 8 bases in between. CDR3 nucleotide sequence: TGTGCCAGCAGCAGGACACATAACTATGGCTACACCTTC. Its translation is CASSRTHNYGYTF.

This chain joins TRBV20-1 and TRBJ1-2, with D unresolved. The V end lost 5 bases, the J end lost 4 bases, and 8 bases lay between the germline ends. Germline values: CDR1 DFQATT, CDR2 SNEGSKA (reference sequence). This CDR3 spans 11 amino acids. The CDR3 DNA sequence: TGCAGTGCTCTCAAGGGCTATGGCTACACCTTC. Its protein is CSALKGYGYTF.

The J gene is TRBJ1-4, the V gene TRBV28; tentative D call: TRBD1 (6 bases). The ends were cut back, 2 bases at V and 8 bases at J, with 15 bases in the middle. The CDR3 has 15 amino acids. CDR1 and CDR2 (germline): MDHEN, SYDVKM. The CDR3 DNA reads TGTGCCAGCAGTTTACCGGGACAATCGAGCGAAAAACTGTTTTTT. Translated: CASSLPGQSSEKLFF.

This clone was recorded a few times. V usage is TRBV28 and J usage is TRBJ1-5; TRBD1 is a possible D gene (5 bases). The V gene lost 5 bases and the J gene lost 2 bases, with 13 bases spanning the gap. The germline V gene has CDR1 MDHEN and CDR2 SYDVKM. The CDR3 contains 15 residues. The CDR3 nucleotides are TGTGCCAGCAGTAAGGCAGGGAATGGCAATCAGCCCCAGCATTTT. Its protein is CASSKAGNGNQPQHF. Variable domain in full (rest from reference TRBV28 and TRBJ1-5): DVKVTQSSRYLVKRTGEKVFLECVQDMDHENMFWYRQDPGLGLRLIYFSYDVKMKEKGDIPEGYSVSREKKERFSLILESASTNQTSMYLCASSKAGNGNQPQHFGDGTRLSIL.

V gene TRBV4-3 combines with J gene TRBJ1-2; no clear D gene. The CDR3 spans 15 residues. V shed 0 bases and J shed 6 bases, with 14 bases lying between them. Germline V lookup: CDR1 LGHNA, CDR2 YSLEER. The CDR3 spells CASSQDPGGLNGYTF. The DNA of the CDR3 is TGCGCCAGCAGCCAAGATCCAGGAGGGTTAAATGGCTACACCTTC.

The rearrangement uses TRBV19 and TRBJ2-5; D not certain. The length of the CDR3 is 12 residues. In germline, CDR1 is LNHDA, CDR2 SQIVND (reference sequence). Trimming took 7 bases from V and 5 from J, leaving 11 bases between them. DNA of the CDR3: TGTGCCAGTAAGGGTGTCGGGGAGACCCAGTACTTC. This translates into CASKGVGETQYF.